This T cell receptor (beta chain) emerged from a study of CD8+ T cells in alopecia areata. Study-wide points: Since there was just one nonresponder, nobody can yet say how baseline CD8+ expansion ties to response. The study also sequences resident alphabeta T cells of normal skin in scalp samples.

The treatment was: oral pan-JAK inhibitor, 5-10 mg twice daily. CDR1 is KGHSH and CDR2 is LQKENI in the germline V gene. The CDR3 spans 16 residues. J lost 5 bases, V lost 3 bases, and 9 bases had no gene match. A word on this clone: The antigen is unknown.

Extraction and reverse transcription of RNA yielded cDNA as the sequencing template. Profiled with immunoSEQ multiplex PCR; TCRdb holds only in-frame clones, not every one. The sample holds roughly 180,000 clones, roughly 50% seen once. This chain uses TRBV18 with TRBJ2-1; 8 bases agree with TRBD2. Sequencing used CD8+ T cells sorted from blood, obtained at week 24, from a patient treated with tofacitinib. The source of this sequence is a human donor with alopecia areata. DNA of the CDR3: TGTGCCAGCTCACCTGGCGGGGGGCCCCTTGACAATGAGCAGTTCTTC. This translates into CASSPGGGPLDNEQFF. Variable domain in full (rest from reference TRBV18 and TRBJ2-1): NAGVMQNPRHLVRRRGQEARLRCSPMKGHSHVYWYRQLPEEGLKFMVYLQKENIIDESGMPKERFSAEFPKEGPSILRIQQVVRGDSAAYFCASSPGGGPLDNEQFFGPGTRLTVL.